A single sample gave rise to the 26 T cell receptor beta chains below, sequenced in a study of blood T cell repertoires in COVID-19. Produced via immunoSEQ multiplex PCR; TCRdb's table is partial and in-frame only. The data show around 140,000 clones, 86% seen once. The sample comprised peripheral blood. Every receptor here comes from a woman aged 70-85 years with COVID-19, enrolled during active disease.

The V call is TRBV5-5, the J call TRBJ1-1, with TRBD1 matching over 9 bases. Germline lookup yields CDR1 SGHKS and CDR2 YYEKEE (reference sequence). This CDR3 is 16 amino acids long. Trimming took 3 bases from V and 1 from J; bases not matched to a gene: 7. The CDR3 region is CASSYPPGQGNTEAFF. In DNA form, the CDR3 reads TGTGCCAGCAGCTACCCCCCGGGACAGGGGAACACTGAAGCTTTCTTT. Full variable domain (remainder filled in from reference TRBV5-5 and TRBJ1-1): DAGVTQSPTHLIKTRGQQVTLRCSPISGHKSVSWYQQVLGQGPQFIFQYYEKEERGRGNFPDRFSARQFPNYSSELNVNALLLGDSALYLCASSYPPGQGNTEAFFGQGTRLTVV.

The rearrangement joins TRBV7-2 to TRBJ2-7, with 11 bases that match TRBD2. This CDR3 has 16 amino acids. Germline CDR1 is SGHTA and CDR2 is FQGNSA. With V trimmed by 5 bases and J by 0 bases, 6 bases remained unmatched. This CDR3 reads CASSPPGLAASYEQYF. CDR3 nucleotides: TGTGCCAGCAGCCCGCCGGGACTAGCGGCCTCCTACGAGCAGTACTTC.

This rearrangement joins TRBV3-1 (or the pseudogene TRBV3-2) to TRBJ2-3, with 10 bases that match TRBD1. The CDR3 covers 17 residues. Looked up from germline, CDR1 is LGHDT and CDR2 is YNNKEL (reference sequence). Trimming removed 4 bases from V and 3 bases from J; junction bases left unmatched: 10. CDR3 region: CASSLRQGARGTDTQYF. CDR3 DNA: TGTGCCAGCAGCCTTCGACAGGGGGCGCGGGGTACAGATACGCAGTATTTT.

This rearrangement joins TRBV11-3 to TRBJ2-1; 7 nucleotides line up with TRBD2. V shed 0 bases, J shed 1 base, and the junction held 3 bases outside the gene matches. Germline lookup yields CDR1 SGHNT and CDR2 YENEEA. The CDR3 consists of 16 residues. This CDR3 is CASSLDSSGSYNEQFF. For the CDR3, the DNA is TGTGCCAGCAGCTTAGATTCTAGCGGATCCTACAATGAGCAGTTCTTC. Based on the CDR3 plus reference TRBV11-3 and TRBJ2-1, the full variable domain is EAGVVQSPRYKIIEKKQPVAFWCNPISGHNTLYWYLQNLGQGPELLIRYENEEAVDDSQLPKDRFSAERLKGVDSTLKIQPAELGDSAVYLCASSLDSSGSYNEQFFGPGTRLTVL.

This clone has just one count. The genes are TRBV5-1 and TRBJ1-6; perhaps TRBD1 as D (6 bases). V lost 3 bases and J 7 bases, leaving 14 bases between the germline ends. This CDR3 has 15 residues. Per the germline V gene, CDR1 is SGHRS and CDR2 is YFSETQ. In DNA form, the CDR3 reads TGCGCCAGCAGCTGGGGGCCCGAGGGAAATTCACCCCTCCACTTT. It codes for CASSWGPEGNSPLHF.

The genes are TRBV9 and TRBJ2-2; TRBD2 agrees at 12 bases. The CDR3 extends over 15 amino acids. The germline V gene encodes CDR1 SGDLS and CDR2 YYNGEE. The ends lost 3 bases at V and 7 bases at J; junction bases unmatched: 4. The CDR3 sequence is CASSASGGAIGELFF. DNA of the CDR3: TGTGCCAGCAGCGCTAGCGGGGGGGCGATCGGGGAGCTGTTTTTT.

CDR3 amino acids: CASSLRGGYGEAVPYNEQFF. Here the CDR3 DNA reads TGTGCCAGCAGCTTAAGAGGGGGTTACGGGGAAGCTGTACCCTACAATGAGCAGTTCTTC. The chain recombines TRBV7-6 with TRBJ2-1; possibly TRBD1 for D (6 bases). Germline-derived CDR1 and CDR2 are SGHVS and FNYEAQ. The V gene lost 2 bases and the J gene lost 2 bases, with 25 bases spanning the gap. This CDR3 spans 20 amino acids.

This clone is a singleton in its sample. The chain carries TRBV5-1 and TRBJ1-5; TRBD1 might be the D (5 bases). Germline CDR1 SGHRS, CDR2 YFSETQ. This CDR3 spans 13 amino acids. The germline V and J ends were trimmed by 2 bases and 5 bases, with 8 bases remaining between them. The CDR3 nucleotides read TGCGCCAGCAGCTTCGGGGGGGATCAGCCCCAGCATTTT. Protein product: CASSFGGDQPQHF.

The chain recombines TRBV7-9 with TRBJ1-2, with 7 bases identical to TRBD1. Looked up from germline, CDR1 is SEHNR and CDR2 is FQNEAQ (reference sequence). After removal of 5 bases from V and 4 bases from J, the junction contained 4 bases not matched to a gene. The CDR3 consists of 13 residues. The chain's CDR3 is CASSRTGSYGYTF. For the CDR3, the DNA is TGTGCCAGCAGCCGGACAGGAAGCTATGGCTACACCTTC.

The chain is built from TRBV3-1 (or the pseudogene TRBV3-2) and TRBJ1-1; TRBD1 aligns across 10 bases. Unmatched junction bases numbered 1, after V lost 2 bases and J lost 4 bases. This CDR3 comprises 14 residues. CDR1 and CDR2 (germline): LGHDT, YNNKEL (reference sequence). Here the CDR3 DNA reads TGTGCCAGCAGCCAATGGACAGGGGGCACTGAAGCTTTCTTT. It translates to CASSQWTGGTEAFF.

This clone was seen just once. The chain combines TRBV15 with TRBJ1-2, with no clear D. The CDR3 extends over 15 amino acids. Per the germline V gene, CDR1 is LNHNV and CDR2 is YYDKDF (reference sequence). The ends were cut back, 1 base at V and 2 bases at J, with 11 bases in the middle. CDR3 nucleotides: TGTGCCACCAGCAGAGGGCAGACAAGAAACTATGGCTACACCTTC. Translated, it gives CATSRGQTRNYGYTF.

As DNA, the CDR3 is TGTGCCACCAGTAGCGGGGGTGGGCATGAGCAGTTCTTC. It codes for CATSSGGGHEQFF. The J gene is TRBJ2-1, the V gene TRBV15; TRBD2 matches 9 bases. This CDR3 has 13 amino acids. Germline CDR1 LNHNV, CDR2 YYDKDF (reference sequence). With 6 bases clipped from V and 8 bases from J, the junction kept 5 bases outside the gene matches.

This clone occurred a few times. The chain joins TRBV6-2 or TRBV6-3 to TRBJ1-4; D unclear. Trimming cost V 0 bases and J 4 bases, with 15 bases left between them. Germline V CDR1 and CDR2: MNHEY, SVGEGT. CDR3 length equals 17 residues. The chain's CDR3 is CASSYSPGRQDNEKLFF. Written as DNA, the CDR3 is TGTGCCAGCAGTTACTCCCCCGGAAGGCAGGATAATGAAAAACTGTTTTTT.

J is TRBJ1-1 and V is TRBV3-1 (or the pseudogene TRBV3-2); D gene ambiguous. In germline, CDR1 is LGHDT, CDR2 YNNKEL (reference sequence). Trimming pared 1 base from V and 1 base from J, leaving 7 bases between. The CDR3 has 14 amino acids. In DNA, the CDR3 is TGTGCCAGCAGCCAAGTTTTCGGGAACACTGAAGCTTTCTTT. This gives the protein CASSQVFGNTEAFF.

V and J are TRBV25-1 and TRBJ2-1, with 7 bases identical to TRBD2. Germline CDR1 reads MGHDK; CDR2 reads SYGVNS. This CDR3 spans 16 amino acids. V dropped 1 base and J dropped 10; count of bases not matched to a gene: 13. CDR3 DNA sequence: TGTGCCAGCAGTGAATTGAGGCCTAGCGGAGACCGGGAGCAGTTCTTC. Translated: CASSELRPSGDREQFF. Based on the CDR3 plus reference TRBV25-1 and TRBJ2-1, the full variable domain is EADIYQTPRYLVIGTGKKITLECSQTMGHDKMYWYQQDPGMELHLIHYSYGVNSTEKGDLSSESTVSRIRTEHFPLTLESARPSHTSQYLCASSELRPSGDREQFFGPGTRLTVL.

V is TRBV7-7 and J is TRBJ2-3; 8 nucleotides match TRBD2. V was pared by 1 base and J by 3 bases, with 3 bases of the junction left unmatched. Looked up from germline, CDR1 is SSHAT and CDR2 is FNYEAQ (reference sequence). This CDR3 has 15 amino acids. This CDR3 reads CASSLGSGGTDTQYF. CDR3 sequence (DNA): TGTGCCAGCAGCTTAGGTTCGGGGGGGACAGATACGCAGTATTTT. Filled out from reference TRBV7-7 and TRBJ2-3, the complete variable domain reads GAGVSQSPRYKVTKRGQDVTLRCDPISSHATLYWYQQALGQGPEFLTYFNYEAQPDKSGLPSDRFSAERPEGSISTLTIQRTEQRDSAMYRCASSLGSGGTDTQYFGPGTRLTVL.

This chain connects TRBV18 to TRBJ1-5; D is perhaps TRBD1 (5 bases). The germline V gene encodes CDR1 KGHSH and CDR2 LQKENI. The ends were cut back, 6 bases at V and 7 bases at J, with 13 bases in the middle. CDR3 length: 13 amino acids. CDR3: CASSPGGAQPQHF. CDR3 bases: TGTGCCAGCTCCCCGGGAGGGGCCCAGCCCCAGCATTTT. The full variable domain, with the rest looked up from reference TRBV18 and TRBJ1-5, is NAGVMQNPRHLVRRRGQEARLRCSPMKGHSHVYWYRQLPEEGLKFMVYLQKENIIDESGMPKERFSAEFPKEGPSILRIQQVVRGDSAAYFCASSPGGAQPQHFGDGTRLSIL.

This chain joins TRBV19 and TRBJ2-2; D might be TRBD1 (6 bases). CDR1 is LNHDA and CDR2 is SQIVND in the germline V gene (reference sequence). The CDR3 is 15 amino acids. Between the trimmed V and J ends, which lost 4 bases and 0 bases, there was a span of 9 bases. This CDR3 reads CASSNGQPNTGELFF. For the CDR3, the DNA is TGTGCCAGTAGTAACGGACAGCCGAACACCGGGGAGCTGTTTTTT.

In its sample, this clone was seen a few times. The gene calls are TRBV5-1 and TRBJ1-6, with TRBD1 matching over 7 bases. Germline-derived CDR1 and CDR2 are SGHRS and YFSETQ. The CDR3 runs 14 residues. Losses at the gene ends were 4 bases for V and 10 bases for J; bases not matched to a gene: 8. For the CDR3, the DNA is TGCGCCAGCAGCCGGACAGGAGAAAACTCACCCCTCCACTTT. This encodes CASSRTGENSPLHF.

As DNA, the CDR3 is TGTGCCAGCTCACCAAGCGACCGTGAAGCTTTCTTT. This translates into CASSPSDREAFF. The chain links TRBV18 to TRBJ1-1; D unclear. Germline V gene sequence: CDR1 KGHSH, CDR2 LQKENI. This CDR3 has 12 residues. Trimming removed 2 bases at V and 7 bases at J, with 8 bases between.

The chain carries TRBV5-1 and TRBJ2-3, with TRBD2 matching over 10 bases. The J segment lost 4 bases and the V segment lost 4 bases, leaving 9 bases of the junction unmatched. The germline CDR1 and CDR2 sequences are SGHRS and YFSETQ. The CDR3 covers 16 residues. In nucleotides, the CDR3 is TGCGCCAGCAGCCCCATCGGCCTAGCGGGGGCAGATACGCAGTATTTT. Translated: CASSPIGLAGADTQYF.

V is TRBV28 and J is TRBJ2-5; 8 bases align to TRBD1. Losses at the gene ends were 5 bases for V and 1 base for J; bases not matched to a gene: 9. CDR1 MDHEN and CDR2 SYDVKM come from the germline V gene. This CDR3 has 16 amino acids. CDR3: CASSTTDRAIQETQYF. The CDR3 DNA reads as TGTGCCAGCAGTACCACGGACAGGGCCATCCAAGAGACCCAGTACTTC. The whole variable domain, filled in from reference TRBV28 and TRBJ2-5, reads DVKVTQSSRYLVKRTGEKVFLECVQDMDHENMFWYRQDPGLGLRLIYFSYDVKMKEKGDIPEGYSVSREKKERFSLILESASTNQTSMYLCASSTTDRAIQETQYFGPGTRLLVL.

The V call is TRBV10-1, the J call TRBJ1-1, with D tentatively TRBD1 (5 bases). Germline V lookup: CDR1 WNHNN, CDR2 SYGVQD (reference sequence). This CDR3 spans 16 amino acids. V lost 0 bases, J lost 1 base, and 12 bases lay in between. The CDR3 region has the DNA TGCGCCAGCAGTGAGTCCGGGGGTAGGGCGAACACTGAAGCTTTCTTT. Protein sequence: CASSESGGRANTEAFF.

This chain joins TRBV4-1 and TRBJ2-7; maybe TRBD2 (5 bases). The CDR3 consists of 13 residues. Germline CDR1 and CDR2: MGHRA and YSYEKL. V was pared by 6 bases and J by 2 bases, with 11 bases between. The CDR3 DNA is TGCGCCAGCAGATCGACGGGGACCTACGAGCAGTACTTC. This gives the protein CASRSTGTYEQYF.

This clone was detected only once. This chain connects TRBV6-2 or TRBV6-3 to TRBJ1-4; D gene unclear. Germline V lookup: CDR1 MNHEY, CDR2 SVGEGT. CDR3 length: 12 residues. V gave up 5 bases and J gave up 8 bases, with 9 bases separating them. The CDR3 bases are TGTGCCAGCAGTGATAGGAGGGAAAAACTGTTTTTT. Translated: CASSDRREKLFF.

The CDR3 nucleotides read TGTGCCAGCACCCTGGGGGGACTCAATCAGCCCCAGCATTTT. Its protein product is CASTLGGLNQPQHF. This sequence joins TRBV28 and TRBJ1-5, with D possibly matching TRBD1 (5 bases). Between the trimmed V and J ends, which lost 7 bases and 3 bases, there was a span of 13 bases. The CDR3 extends over 14 amino acids. CDR1 MDHEN and CDR2 SYDVKM come from the germline V gene.